This T cell receptor (beta chain) emerged from a study of blood T cell repertoires in COVID-19. Study-wide background: From T cells, B-cell-depleted T cells, or PBMCs came the material, which was cDNA or gDNA.

CDR1 SNHLY and CDR2 FYNNEI come from the germline V gene. Trimming pared 7 bases from V and 0 bases from J, leaving 12 bases between. CDR3 length: 14 residues. The participants were between roughly 18 and 89 years old and came from about two dozen US areas. Contact with a PCR-confirmed or clinician-diagnosed COVID-19 case occurred within 2 weeks of entry. Source study methods: From reference gene primer amplification, estimates of nucleated cell counts were derived. Some clones are missing from TCRdb's copy, which holds only in-frame ones; the method was immunoSEQ multiplex PCR. V, J and clone size derive from that table, while D and trimming were established from the DNA sequence. The table includes 300,000 to 350,000 clones, 85% to 95% detected once.

The chain recombines TRBV2 with TRBJ1-2; tentatively, D is TRBD1 (5 bases). The sample taken for sequencing was PBMCs or T cells enriched from blood (not recorded which). The origin of this receptor is a young woman who had been exposed to COVID-19. The CDR3 nucleotides are TGTGCCAGCACCGAGACAGTCTCTAACTATGGCTACACCTTC. Translated: CASTETVSNYGYTF.